This T cell receptor (beta chain) was captured in a study of siplizumab effects on memory and regulatory T cells (dated by TCRdb to the late 2010s). Broadly, across the study: The study looked at the effect of siplizumab, an anti-CD2 antibody, on alloreactive T-cell subsets in allogeneic mixed lymphocyte reactions made from human PBMCs. Results the study describes overall, beyond this receptor: In reactions with siplizumab, an average of approximately 69% of mappable alloreactive CD4+ clones were Treg-derived, compared with roughly 27% in control reactions. Compared with memory T cells, unstimulated naive T cells appeared more diverse, and naive cells seemed to make a substantial contribution to the alloresponse. Sequences below about 10^-5 frequency were poorly captured, so only a minor fraction of alloreactive clones could be mapped to unstimulated subsets. For roughly 75-95% of proliferating CD4+ or CD8+ clones, no naive or memory phenotype could be assigned. The suppressive function of proliferating Tregs from siplizumab cultures was not functionally confirmed. Siplizumab significantly reduced the cumulative frequency of alloreactive sequences traceable to unstimulated CD4+ memory T cells.

Sorted unstimulated T cells and proliferating T cells recovered from mixed lymphocyte reactions were subjected to TCRbeta CDR3 sequencing. Fresh whole blood from approximately ten HLA-typed healthy donors was used to isolate PBMCs. To map where alloreactive clones came from, CD4+ regulatory T cells in the unstimulated state were FACS-sorted. Libraries were made using the immunoSEQ multiplex PCR assay. Roughly 100,000 TCR templates per sample were assayed by the deep sequencing platform. Genomic DNA extracted from sorted T cells was the material used for TCRbeta CDR3 sequencing. The authors' analysis ran thus. The R programming language was used for the clonal analysis of the TCRbeta CDR3 data. Alloreactive CD4+ and CD8+ clones were identified by comparing unstimulated samples to CFSE-low samples taken after the reaction. Regulatory or non-regulatory origin of alloreactive CD4+ clones was assigned by matching sequences to the sorted unstimulated Treg and non-Treg repertoires. The table comes from immuneACCESS by way of TCRdb, which keeps in-frame sequences with V and J called. Part of the clones is missing from these tables; in studies checked, under half for an unresolved V gene and the rest for unknown reasons. The V and J calls and the clone size are those of that table, but D and trimming were determined from the DNA. Recorded for this sample are about 100,000 clones; roughly 94% of them occurred a single time. The ten largest account for under 0.7% of the sample.

Regarding this clone: Its antigen is not yet known. Base qualities are not recorded, but no much larger clone differs from it by a single base.

Sequenced input: Tregs sorted from blood. The source of this sequence is a human donor in good health.

The CDR3: CASSFGSNEKLFF. The DNA is as follows: TGCGCCAGCAGCTTCGGGTCGAATGAAAAACTGTTTTTT. Recombination connected TRBV5-1 to TRBJ1-4; the D segment cannot be called with confidence. The germline V gene supplies CDR1 SGHRS and CDR2 YFSETQ. V is pared back by 2 bases and J by 5 bases, with 7 bases lying between the germline termini. The CDR3 has 13 amino acids, counting the end cysteine and phenylalanine. Only the CDR3 region is kept as DNA, spanning 39 bases read in frame from base 1.